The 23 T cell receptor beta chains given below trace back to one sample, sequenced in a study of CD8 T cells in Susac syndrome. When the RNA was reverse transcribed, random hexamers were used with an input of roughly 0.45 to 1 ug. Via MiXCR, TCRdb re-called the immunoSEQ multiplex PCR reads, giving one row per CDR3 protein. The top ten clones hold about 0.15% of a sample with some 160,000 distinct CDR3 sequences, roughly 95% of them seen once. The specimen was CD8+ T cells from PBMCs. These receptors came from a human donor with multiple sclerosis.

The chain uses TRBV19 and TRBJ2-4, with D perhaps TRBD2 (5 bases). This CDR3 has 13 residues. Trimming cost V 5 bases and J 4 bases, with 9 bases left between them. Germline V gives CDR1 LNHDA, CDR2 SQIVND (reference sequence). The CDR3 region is CASSPRDKNIQYF. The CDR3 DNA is TGTGCCAGTAGTCCCCGGGATAAAAACATTCAGTACTTC. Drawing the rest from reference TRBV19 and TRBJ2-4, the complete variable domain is DGGITQSPKYLFRKEGQNVTLSCEQNLNHDAMYWYRQDPGQGLRLIYYSQIVNDFQKGDIAEGYSVSREKKESFPLTVTSAQKNPTAFYLCASSPRDKNIQYFGAGTRLSVL.

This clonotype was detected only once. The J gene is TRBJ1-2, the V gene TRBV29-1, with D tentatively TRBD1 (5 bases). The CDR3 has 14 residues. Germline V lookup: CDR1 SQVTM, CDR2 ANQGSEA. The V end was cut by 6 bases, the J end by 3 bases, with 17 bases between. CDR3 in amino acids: CSVDPGGRDYGYTF. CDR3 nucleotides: TGCAGCGTCGATCCTGGCGGCAGGGACTATGGCTACACCTTC.

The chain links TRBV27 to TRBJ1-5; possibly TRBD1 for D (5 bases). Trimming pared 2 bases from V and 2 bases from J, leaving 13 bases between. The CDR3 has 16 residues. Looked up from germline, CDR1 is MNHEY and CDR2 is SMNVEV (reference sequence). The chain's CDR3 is CASSLGSGTRNQPQHF. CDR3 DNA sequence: TGTGCCAGCAGTTTAGGGTCAGGGACCCGCAATCAGCCCCAGCATTTT.

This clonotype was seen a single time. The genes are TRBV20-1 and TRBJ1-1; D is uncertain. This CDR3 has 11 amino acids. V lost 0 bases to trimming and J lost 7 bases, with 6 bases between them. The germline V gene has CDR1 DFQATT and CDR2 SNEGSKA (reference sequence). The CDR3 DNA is TGCAGTGCTAGAGATTTCGGTGAAGCTTTCTTT. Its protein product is CSARDFGEAFF.

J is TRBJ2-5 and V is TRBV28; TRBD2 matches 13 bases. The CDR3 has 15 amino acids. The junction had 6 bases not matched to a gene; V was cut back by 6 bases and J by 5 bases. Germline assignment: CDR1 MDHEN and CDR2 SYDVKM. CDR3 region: CASRQTSGRRETQYF. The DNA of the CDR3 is TGTGCCAGCAGGCAGACTAGCGGGAGGCGGGAGACCCAGTACTTC.

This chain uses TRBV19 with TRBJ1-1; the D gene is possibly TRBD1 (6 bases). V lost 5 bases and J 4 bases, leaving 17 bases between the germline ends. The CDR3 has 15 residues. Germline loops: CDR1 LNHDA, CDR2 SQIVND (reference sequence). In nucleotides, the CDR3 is TGTGCCAGTAGTGCCACAGGGAAGATGGGCACTGAAGCTTTCTTT. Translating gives CASSATGKMGTEAFF.

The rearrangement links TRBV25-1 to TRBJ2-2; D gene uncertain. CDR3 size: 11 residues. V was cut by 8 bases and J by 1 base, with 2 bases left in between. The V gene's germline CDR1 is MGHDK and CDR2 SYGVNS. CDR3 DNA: TGTGCCAGCCTGAACACCGGGGAGCTGTTTTTT. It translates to CASLNTGELFF. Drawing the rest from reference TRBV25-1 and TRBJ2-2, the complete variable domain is EADIYQTPRYLVIGTGKKITLECSQTMGHDKMYWYQQDPGMELHLIHYSYGVNSTEKGDLSSESTVSRIRTEHFPLTLESARPSHTSQYLCASLNTGELFFGEGSRLTVL.

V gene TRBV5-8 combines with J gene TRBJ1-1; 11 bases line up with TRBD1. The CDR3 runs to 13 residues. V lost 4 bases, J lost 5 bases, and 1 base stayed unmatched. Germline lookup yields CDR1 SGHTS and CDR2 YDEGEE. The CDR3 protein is CASSGTGGTEAFF. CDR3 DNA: TGTGCCAGCAGCGGGACAGGGGGAACTGAAGCTTTCTTT.

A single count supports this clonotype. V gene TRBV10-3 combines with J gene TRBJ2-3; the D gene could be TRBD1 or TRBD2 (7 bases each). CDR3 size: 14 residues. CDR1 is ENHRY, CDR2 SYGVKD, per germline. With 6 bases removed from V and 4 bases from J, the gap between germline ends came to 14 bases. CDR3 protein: CAISGGTAPDTQYF. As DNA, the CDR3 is TGTGCCATCAGCGGGGGGACAGCCCCAGATACGCAGTATTTT.

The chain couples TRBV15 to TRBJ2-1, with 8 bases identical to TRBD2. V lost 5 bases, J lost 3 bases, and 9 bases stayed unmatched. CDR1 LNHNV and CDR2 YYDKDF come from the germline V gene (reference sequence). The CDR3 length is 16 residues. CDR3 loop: CATSLQAGGLYNEQFF. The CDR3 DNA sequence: TGTGCCACCAGCCTGCAGGCGGGGGGCCTCTACAATGAGCAGTTCTTC.

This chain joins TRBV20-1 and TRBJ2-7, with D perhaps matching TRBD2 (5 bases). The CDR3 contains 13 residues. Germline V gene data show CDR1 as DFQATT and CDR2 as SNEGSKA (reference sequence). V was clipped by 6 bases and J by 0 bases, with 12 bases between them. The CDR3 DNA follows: TGCAGTGCGGACGGAGCGGACTCCTACGAGCAGTACTTC. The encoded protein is CSADGADSYEQYF.

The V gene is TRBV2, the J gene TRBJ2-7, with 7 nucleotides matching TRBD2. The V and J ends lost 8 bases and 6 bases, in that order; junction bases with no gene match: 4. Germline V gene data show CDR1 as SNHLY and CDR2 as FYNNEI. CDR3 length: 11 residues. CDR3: CASWAGVEQYF. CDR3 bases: TGTGCCAGCTGGGCGGGAGTCGAGCAGTACTTC.

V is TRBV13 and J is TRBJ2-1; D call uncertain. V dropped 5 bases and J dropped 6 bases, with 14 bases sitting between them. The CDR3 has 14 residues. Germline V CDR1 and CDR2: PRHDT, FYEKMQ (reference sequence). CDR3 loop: CASSRLVLFNEQFF. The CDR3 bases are TGTGCCAGCAGCCGTCTAGTCCTGTTCAATGAGCAGTTCTTC.

The CDR3 loop reads CATSRVNLNTEAFF. DNA of the CDR3: TGTGCCACCAGCAGAGTCAACTTGAACACTGAAGCTTTCTTT. V gene TRBV15 combines with J gene TRBJ1-1; D unclear. V was trimmed by 1 base and J by 0 bases, leaving 6 bases between them. Germline CDR1 LNHNV, CDR2 YYDKDF (reference sequence). CDR3 length: 14 amino acids.

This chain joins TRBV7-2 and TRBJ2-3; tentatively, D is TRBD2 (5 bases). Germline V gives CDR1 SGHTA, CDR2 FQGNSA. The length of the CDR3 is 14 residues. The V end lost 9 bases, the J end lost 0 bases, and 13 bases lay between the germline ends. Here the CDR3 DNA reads TGTGCCAGACCGTTGGACTCTAGCACAGATACGCAGTATTTT. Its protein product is CARPLDSSTDTQYF. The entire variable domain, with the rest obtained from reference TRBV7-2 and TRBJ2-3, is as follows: GAGVSQSPSNKVTEKGKDVELRCDPISGHTALYWYRQSLGQGLEFLIYFQGNSAPDKSGLPSDRFSAERTGGSVSTLTIQRTQQEDSAVYLCARPLDSSTDTQYFGPGTRLTVL.

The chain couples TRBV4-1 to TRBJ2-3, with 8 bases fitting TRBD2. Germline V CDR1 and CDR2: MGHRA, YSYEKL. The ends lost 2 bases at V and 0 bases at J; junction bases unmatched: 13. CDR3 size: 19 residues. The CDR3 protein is CASSQLSLVSGGSTDTQYF. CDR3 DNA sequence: TGCGCCAGCAGCCAATTAAGCTTAGTAAGCGGGGGTAGCACAGATACGCAGTATTTT.

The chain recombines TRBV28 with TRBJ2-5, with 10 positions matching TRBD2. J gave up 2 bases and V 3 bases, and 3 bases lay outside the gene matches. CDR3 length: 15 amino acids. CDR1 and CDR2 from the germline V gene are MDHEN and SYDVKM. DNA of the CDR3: TGTGCCAGCAGTTTGGGGACTAGCGCGCAAGAGACCCAGTACTTC. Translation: CASSLGTSAQETQYF.

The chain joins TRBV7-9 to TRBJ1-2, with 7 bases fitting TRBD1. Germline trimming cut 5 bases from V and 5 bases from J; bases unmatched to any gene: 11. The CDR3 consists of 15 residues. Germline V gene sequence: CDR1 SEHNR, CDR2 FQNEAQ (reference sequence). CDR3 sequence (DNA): TGTGCCAGCAGCATAAGACAGGGATTCTTTTATGGCTACACCTTC. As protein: CASSIRQGFFYGYTF.

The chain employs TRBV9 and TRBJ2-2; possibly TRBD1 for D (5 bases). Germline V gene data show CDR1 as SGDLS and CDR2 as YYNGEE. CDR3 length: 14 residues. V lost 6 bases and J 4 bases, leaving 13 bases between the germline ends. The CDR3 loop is CASTAPDTTGELFF. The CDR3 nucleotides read TGTGCCAGCACTGCCCCGGACACCACCGGGGAGCTGTTTTTT.

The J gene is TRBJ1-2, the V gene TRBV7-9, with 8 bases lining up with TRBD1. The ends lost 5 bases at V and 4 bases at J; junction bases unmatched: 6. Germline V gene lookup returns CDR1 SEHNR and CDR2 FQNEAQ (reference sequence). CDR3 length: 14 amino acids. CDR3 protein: CASSPGTGSYGYTF. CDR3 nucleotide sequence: TGTGCCAGCAGCCCAGGGACAGGCTCCTATGGCTACACCTTC.

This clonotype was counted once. The CDR3 protein is CASSYSSLAGSTDTQYF. In nucleotides, the CDR3 is TGTGCCAGCAGTTACTCGAGTCTAGCGGGGAGCACAGATACGCAGTATTTT. This chain connects TRBV6-5 to TRBJ2-3, with 9 bases aligning to TRBD2. Germline loops: CDR1 MNHEY, CDR2 SVGAGI. The ends lost 0 bases at V and 0 bases at J; junction bases unmatched: 4. CDR3 length: 17 amino acids.

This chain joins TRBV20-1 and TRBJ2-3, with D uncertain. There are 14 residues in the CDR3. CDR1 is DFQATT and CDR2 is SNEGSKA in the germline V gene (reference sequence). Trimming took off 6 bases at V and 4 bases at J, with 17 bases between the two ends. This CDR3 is CSATHLGSSDTQYF. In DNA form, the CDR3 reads TGCAGTGCAACTCATCTGGGGTCGTCAGATACGCAGTATTTT.

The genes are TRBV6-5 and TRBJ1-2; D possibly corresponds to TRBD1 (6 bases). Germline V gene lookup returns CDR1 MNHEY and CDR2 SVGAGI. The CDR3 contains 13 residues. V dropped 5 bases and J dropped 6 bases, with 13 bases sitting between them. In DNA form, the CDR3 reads TGTGCCAGCAGTACTATAAGACAGGATGGCTACACCTTC. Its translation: CASSTIRQDGYTF.